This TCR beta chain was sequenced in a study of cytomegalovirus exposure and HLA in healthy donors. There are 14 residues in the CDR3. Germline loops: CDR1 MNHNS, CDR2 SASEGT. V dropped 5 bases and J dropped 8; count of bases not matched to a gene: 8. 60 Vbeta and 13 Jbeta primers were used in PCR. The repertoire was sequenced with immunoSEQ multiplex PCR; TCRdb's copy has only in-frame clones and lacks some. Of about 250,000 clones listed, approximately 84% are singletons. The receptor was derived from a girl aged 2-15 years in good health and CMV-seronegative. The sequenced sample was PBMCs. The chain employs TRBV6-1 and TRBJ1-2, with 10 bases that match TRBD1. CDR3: CASSTYGTGVGYTF. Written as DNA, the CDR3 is TGTGCCAGCAGTACATACGGGACAGGGGTAGGCTACACCTTC.